This TCR beta chain was recovered during a study of post-analysis software for immune sequencing data (dated by TCRdb to the mid-2010s). With respect to the entire study: The recorded disease courses included relapsing-remitting, secondary progressive and progressive-relapsing multiple sclerosis, and some patients had no subtype annotation. The multiple sclerosis patient repertoires were compared with about a dozen previously published healthy control repertoires from donors aged about 6 to 26 years. A subset of samples was prepared in parallel using single-end sample barcoding, then pooled and co-amplified after Illumina adapter ligation. Study-level results and caveats: The control group was slightly older than the multiple sclerosis patient group. Compared with controls, multiple sclerosis patients had significantly lower normalized Chao1 diversity, a finding suggesting substantial peripheral T-cell clonal expansion. Significantly higher frequencies in patients than in controls were found for five or six TRBV segments, including TRBV5-6, TRBV5-1 and TRBV20-1. Direct clustering with F measure revealed strong co-clustering of samples prepared in the same batch, which led to a batch-effect correction.

Including the terminal cysteine and phenylalanine, the CDR3 comprises 18 residues. The kept DNA is CDR3 alone, 54 bases in frame from the first base. CDR1 is given as LGHNA and CDR2 as YNFKEQ, both from the germline V gene. The germline V end is reduced by 1 base and the J end by 2 bases; junction bases left unmatched: 10. With regard to this clonotype: Its antigen target is currently unknown. Base qualities are missing; no much larger clone stands one base away.

To demonstrate the VDJtools post-analysis software, TCR beta repertoires were profiled from the peripheral blood of 13 young patients with multiple sclerosis. Multiple sclerosis patients were children and adolescents aged about 6 to 17 years. The library was built by means of PCR. Sequenced using an Illumina HiSeq 2500. To reduce PCR and sequencing biases, unique molecular identifiers were incorporated into the TCR beta cDNA libraries. Every 1 to 10 million input T cells yielded about 500,000 cDNA molecules, meaning each molecule approximated one T cell. The same protocol used for the earlier healthy control dataset was applied to prepare and sequence the patient libraries. Within a given batch, samples were prepared together, multiplexed and sequenced on the same HiSeq lane. The study's processing was this. Raw barcoded reads were processed with MIGEC, discarding single-read molecular identifier groups before consensus assembly and CDR3 extraction. Clonotype tables were post-analysed with VDJtools, and diversity was normalized by down-sampling all datasets to the smallest sample size. To correct batch-related cross-sample contamination, repertoire overlap clustering matched CDR3 amino acid sequences but not nucleotide sequences. In-frame beta chains were kept once TCRdb had trimmed the public reads at Q25 with fastp and called clones with MiXCR. Rows merge per CDR3 protein into single entries with the most common DNA and genes. Clone size and V and J calls follow TCRdb, not the original study. A total of hundreds of thousands of distinct CDR3 sequences appear in this sample, over 45% of them only once. The ten largest clones take up over 9% of the sample.

The sequence was collected from a girl aged 2 to 10 with multiple sclerosis. The rearrangement combines TRBV4-2 with TRBJ2-3; 9 nucleotides in the junction match TRBD2. What was sequenced was blood. The DNA is as follows: TGTGCCAGCAGCCAAGCACTCGCCGGGACTAGCTACACAGATACGCAGTATTTT. This codes for CASSQALAGTSYTDTQYF.